This TCR beta chain appears in the sequencing data of a study of a mutant IDH1 vaccine in newly diagnosed glioma. Looking at the study overall: Eight vaccine injections were given to patients in weeks 1, 3, 5, 7, 11, 15, 19 and 23. Vaccine dosing followed radiotherapy by 4-6 weeks, or accompanied temozolomide cycles. Treated patients showed a male proportion of roughly 62%, a female proportion of about 40%, and a mean age of approximately 40 years.

Germline loops: CDR1 SGHRS, CDR2 YFSETQ. V gave up 0 bases and J gave up 0 bases, with 12 bases separating them. The CDR3 consists of 16 residues. Concerning this clone itself: The target antigen is unknown.

TCRdb's table, derived via immunoSEQ multiplex PCR, lists solely in-frame clones and lacks some. The table has fewer than 150,000 clones, almost 90% seen once; the top ten hold roughly 0.57%. The study, taken as a whole, reports: It seemed that pseudoprogression was not linked to changes in the top peripheral T cell clonotypes.

Time point: week 11, during vaccination. In every dose of vaccine, 300 ug of mutant IDH1 20-mer peptide was given alongside topical imiquimod. The chain joins TRBV5-1 to TRBJ1-2, with D possibly matching TRBD1 (5 bases). The origin of this receptor is a woman in her forties or fifties with glioma. The sample in question was PBMCs, obtained from a glioma patient whose treatment included an IDH1 peptide vaccine. Written as DNA, the CDR3 is TGCGCCAGCAGCTTGGCAGCTGGGGGAACTAACTATGGCTACACCTTC. Translated: CASSLAAGGTNYGYTF.